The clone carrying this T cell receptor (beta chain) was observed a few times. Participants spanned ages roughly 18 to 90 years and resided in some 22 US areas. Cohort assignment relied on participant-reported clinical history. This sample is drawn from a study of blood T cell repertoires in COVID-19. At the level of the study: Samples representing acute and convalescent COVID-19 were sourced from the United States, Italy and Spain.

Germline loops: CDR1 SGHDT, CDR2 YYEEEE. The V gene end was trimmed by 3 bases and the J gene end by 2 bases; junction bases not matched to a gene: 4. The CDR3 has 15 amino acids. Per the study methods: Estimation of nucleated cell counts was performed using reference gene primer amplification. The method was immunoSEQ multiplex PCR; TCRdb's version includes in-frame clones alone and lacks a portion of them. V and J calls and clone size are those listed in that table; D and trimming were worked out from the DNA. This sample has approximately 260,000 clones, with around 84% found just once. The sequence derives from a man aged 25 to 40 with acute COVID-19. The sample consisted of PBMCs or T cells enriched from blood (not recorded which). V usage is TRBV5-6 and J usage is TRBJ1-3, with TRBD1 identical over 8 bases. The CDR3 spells CASSSPTGAGNTIYF. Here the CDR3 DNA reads TGTGCCAGCAGCTCCCCGACAGGGGCTGGAAACACCATATATTTT.